The clone carrying this TCR beta chain is classed as medium-sized. These data come from a study of T cells in localized non-small cell lung cancer. Sequencing used immunoSEQ multiplex PCR; TCRdb keeps in-frame clones, though not all of them. The data show about 52,000 clones, around three quarters seen once. The CDR3 runs 11 residues. Trimming left V 3 bases short and J 8 bases short, with 7 bases between. Germline V gene sequence: CDR1 SQVTM, CDR2 ANQGSEA. The J gene is TRBJ1-4, the V gene TRBV29-1; no definite D call. The sequence came from a woman between 35 and 70 years old with stage II lung adenocarcinoma. The specimen comprised PBMCs, sampled before any cancer treatment. The CDR3: CSVELGEKLFF. The CDR3 DNA is TGCAGCGTTGAGTTGGGGGAAAAACTGTTTTTT. The full variable domain, completed using reference TRBV29-1 and TRBJ1-4, is SAVISQKPSRDICQRGTSLTIQCQVDSQVTMMFWYRQQPGQSLTLIATANQGSEATYESGFVIDKFPISRPNLTFSTLTVSNMSPEDSSIYLCSVELGEKLFFGSGTQLSVL.